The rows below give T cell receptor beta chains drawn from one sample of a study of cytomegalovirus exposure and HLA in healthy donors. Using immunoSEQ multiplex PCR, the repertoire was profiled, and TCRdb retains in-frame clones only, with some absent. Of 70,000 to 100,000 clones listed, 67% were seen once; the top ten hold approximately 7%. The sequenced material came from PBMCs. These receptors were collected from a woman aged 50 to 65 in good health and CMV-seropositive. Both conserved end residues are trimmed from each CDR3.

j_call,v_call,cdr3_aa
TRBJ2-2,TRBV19,ASSGLRNTGELF
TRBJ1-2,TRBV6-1,ASSGTLVGYT
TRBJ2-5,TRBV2,AGRGRKLIRQETQY
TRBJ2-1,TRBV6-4,ASSDRTYNEQF
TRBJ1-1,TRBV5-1,ASSLAPGGSTEAF
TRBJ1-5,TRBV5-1,ASSLGGFSNQPQH
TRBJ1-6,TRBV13,ASSLQGPPGNSPLH
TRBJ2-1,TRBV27,ASGKARASGGNRNEQF
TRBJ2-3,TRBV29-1,SGTGTDTQY
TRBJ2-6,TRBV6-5,ASNTFGANVLT
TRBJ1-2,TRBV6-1,AGSEAAGGGYGYT
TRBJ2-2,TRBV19,ASSTPLGAGELF
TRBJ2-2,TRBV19,ASRLGLPGVASPGDTGELF
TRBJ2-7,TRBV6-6,ASSTIAGGGYEQY
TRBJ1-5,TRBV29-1,SVDGGQGQPQH
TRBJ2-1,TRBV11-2,ASSLDRQEGEQF
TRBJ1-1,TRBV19,ASTGLGTPEAF
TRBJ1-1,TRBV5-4,ASSFEGVEAF
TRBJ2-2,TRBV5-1,ASSFSGTDFSGELF
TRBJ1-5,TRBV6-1,ASSEGFRRAPNQPQH
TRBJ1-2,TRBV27,ASSHDRVDGYT
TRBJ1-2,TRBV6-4,ASSPSRDGYGYT
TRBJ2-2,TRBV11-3,ASSRMGPTVDHTGELF
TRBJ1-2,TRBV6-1,ASSDGGNYGYT
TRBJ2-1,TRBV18,ASSPSNEQF
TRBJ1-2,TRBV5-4,ASSGQVNYGYT
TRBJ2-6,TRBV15,ATSQGRGEANVLT
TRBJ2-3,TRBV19,ASSAGQGITDTQY
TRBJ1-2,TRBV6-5,ASSYRQVAYYGYT
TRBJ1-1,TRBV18,ASSPPARPTEAF
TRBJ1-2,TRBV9,ASSNRDRDGGYT
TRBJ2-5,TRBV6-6,ASSTDRMETQY
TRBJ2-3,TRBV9,ASSPGAGGPTDTQY
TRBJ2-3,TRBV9,ASSGGGRWEDTQY
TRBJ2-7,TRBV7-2,ASSFSGGGSYEQY
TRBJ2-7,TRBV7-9,ASSQGSSYEQY
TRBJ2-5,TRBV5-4,ASSSGLAPQETQY
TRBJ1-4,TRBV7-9,ASSLDRVDEKLF
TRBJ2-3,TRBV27,ASSFAGGATYADTQY
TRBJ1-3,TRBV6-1,ASRRDRASGNTIY
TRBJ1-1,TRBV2,ASSPRIANTEAF
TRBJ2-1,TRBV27,ATLPGGSYNEQF
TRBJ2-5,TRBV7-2,ASSLTSGGEETQY
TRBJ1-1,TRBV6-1,ASSESGYTEAF
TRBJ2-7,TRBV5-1,ASSLAGGAAYEQY
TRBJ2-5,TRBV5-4,ASSVREQETQY
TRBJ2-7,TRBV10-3,AIRGVYEQY
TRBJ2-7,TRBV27,ASSFQRTGTTYEQY
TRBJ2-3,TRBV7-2,ASSRDGGDTQY
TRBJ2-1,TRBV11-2,ASRVAGGNNEQF
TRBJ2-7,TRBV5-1,ASSLGQAVNEQY
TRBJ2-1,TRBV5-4,ASSLDQGPSDEQF